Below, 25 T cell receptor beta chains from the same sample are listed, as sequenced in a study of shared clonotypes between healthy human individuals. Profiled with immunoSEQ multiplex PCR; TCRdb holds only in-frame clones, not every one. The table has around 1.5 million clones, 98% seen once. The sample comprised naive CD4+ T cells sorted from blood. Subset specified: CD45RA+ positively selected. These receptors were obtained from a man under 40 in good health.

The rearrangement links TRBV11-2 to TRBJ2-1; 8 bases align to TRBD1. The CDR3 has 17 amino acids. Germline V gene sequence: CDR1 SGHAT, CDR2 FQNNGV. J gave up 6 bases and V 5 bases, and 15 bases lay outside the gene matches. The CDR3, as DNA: TGTGCCAGCAGCAAGTTGACAGGGGTCGACAGATTCAATGAGCAGTTCTTC. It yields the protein CASSKLTGVDRFNEQFF.

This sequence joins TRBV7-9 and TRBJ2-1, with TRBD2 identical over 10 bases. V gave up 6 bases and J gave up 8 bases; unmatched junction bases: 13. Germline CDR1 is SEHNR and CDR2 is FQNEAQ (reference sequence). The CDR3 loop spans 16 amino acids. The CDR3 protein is CASRRALAGVSHEQFF. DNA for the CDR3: TGTGCCAGCAGACGCGCCCTAGCGGGAGTGAGTCATGAGCAGTTCTTC. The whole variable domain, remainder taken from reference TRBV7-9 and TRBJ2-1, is DTGVSQNPRHKITKRGQNVTFRCDPISEHNRLYWYRQTLGQGPEFLTYFQNEAQLEKSRLLSDRFSAERPKGSFSTLEIQRTEQGDSAMYLCASRRALAGVSHEQFFGPGTRLTVL.

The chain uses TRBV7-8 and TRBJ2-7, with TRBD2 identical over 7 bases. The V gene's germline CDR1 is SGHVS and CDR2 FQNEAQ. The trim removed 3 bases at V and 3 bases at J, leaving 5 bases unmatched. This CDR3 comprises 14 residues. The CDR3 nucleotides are TGTGCCAGCAGCTTGCCGGGACTATACTACGAGCAGTACTTC. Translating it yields CASSLPGLYYEQYF.

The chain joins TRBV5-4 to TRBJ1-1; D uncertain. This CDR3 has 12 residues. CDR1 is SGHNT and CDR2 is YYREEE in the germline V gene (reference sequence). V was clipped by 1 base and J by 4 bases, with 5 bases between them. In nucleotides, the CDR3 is TGTGCCAGCAGCTTGTTTGGCACTGAAGCTTTCTTT. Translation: CASSLFGTEAFF. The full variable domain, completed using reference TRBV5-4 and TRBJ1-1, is ETGVTQSPTHLIKTRGQQVTLRCSSQSGHNTVSWYQQALGQGPQFIFQYYREEENGRGNFPPRFSGLQFPNYSSELNVNALELDDSALYLCASSLFGTEAFFGQGTRLTVV.

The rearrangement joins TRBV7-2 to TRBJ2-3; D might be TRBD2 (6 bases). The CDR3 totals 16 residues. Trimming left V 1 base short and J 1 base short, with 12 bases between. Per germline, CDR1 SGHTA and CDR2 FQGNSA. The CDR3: CASSLGGLAGTDTQYF. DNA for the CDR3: TGTGCCAGCAGCTTAGGGGGGTTAGCGGGCACAGATACGCAGTATTTT.

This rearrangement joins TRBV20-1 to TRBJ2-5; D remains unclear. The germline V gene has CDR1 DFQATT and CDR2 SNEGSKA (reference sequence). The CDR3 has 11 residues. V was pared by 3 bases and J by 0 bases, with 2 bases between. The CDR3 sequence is CSASDQETQYF. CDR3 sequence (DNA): TGCAGTGCTAGTGACCAAGAGACCCAGTACTTC.

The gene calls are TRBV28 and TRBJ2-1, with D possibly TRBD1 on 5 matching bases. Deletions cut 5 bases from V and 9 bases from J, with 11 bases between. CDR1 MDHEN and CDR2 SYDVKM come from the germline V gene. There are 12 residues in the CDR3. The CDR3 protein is CASSPGYSEQFF. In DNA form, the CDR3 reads TGTGCCAGCAGTCCAGGGTATAGTGAGCAGTTCTTC.

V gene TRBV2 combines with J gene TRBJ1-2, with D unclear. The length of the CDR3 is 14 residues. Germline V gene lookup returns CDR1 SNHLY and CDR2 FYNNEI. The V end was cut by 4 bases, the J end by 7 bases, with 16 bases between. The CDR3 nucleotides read TGTGCCAGCAGTGGCGTCCGGACGGCGGGTGGCTACACCTTC. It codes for CASSGVRTAGGYTF.

The CDR3 coding sequence is TGTGCCAGCAGCTCGAACCAAGAGACCCAGTACTTC. Residues: CASSSNQETQYF. This chain joins TRBV9 and TRBJ2-5; no firm D call. This CDR3 is built from 12 residues. V was shortened by 4 bases and J by 0 bases, with 4 bases between the two germline ends. Germline V CDR1 and CDR2: SGDLS, YYNGEE. The whole variable domain, remainder taken from reference TRBV9 and TRBJ2-5, is DSGVTQTPKHLITATGQRVTLRCSPRSGDLSVYWYQQSLDQGLQFLIQYYNGEERAKGNILERFSAQQFPDLHSELNLSSLELGDSALYFCASSSNQETQYFGPGTRLLVL.

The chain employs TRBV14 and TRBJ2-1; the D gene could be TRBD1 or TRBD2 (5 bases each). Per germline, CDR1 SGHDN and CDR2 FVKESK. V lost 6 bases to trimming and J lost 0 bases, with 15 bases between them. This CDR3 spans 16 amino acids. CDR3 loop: CASRATVGGSYNEQFF. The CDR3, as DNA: TGTGCCAGCAGGGCGACGGTTGGGGGCTCCTACAATGAGCAGTTCTTC. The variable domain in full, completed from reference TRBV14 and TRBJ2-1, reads EAGVTQFPSHSVIEKGQTVTLRCDPISGHDNLYWYRRVMGKEIKFLLHFVKESKQDESGMPNNRFLAERTGGTYSTLKVQPAELEDSGVYFCASRATVGGSYNEQFFGPGTRLTVL.

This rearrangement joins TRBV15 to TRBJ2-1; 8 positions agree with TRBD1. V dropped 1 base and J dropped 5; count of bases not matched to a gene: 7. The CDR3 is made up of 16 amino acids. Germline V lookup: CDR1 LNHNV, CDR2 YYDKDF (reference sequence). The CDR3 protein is CATSRGPGQANNEQFF. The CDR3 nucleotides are TGTGCCACCAGCAGAGGGCCGGGACAGGCTAACAATGAGCAGTTCTTC.

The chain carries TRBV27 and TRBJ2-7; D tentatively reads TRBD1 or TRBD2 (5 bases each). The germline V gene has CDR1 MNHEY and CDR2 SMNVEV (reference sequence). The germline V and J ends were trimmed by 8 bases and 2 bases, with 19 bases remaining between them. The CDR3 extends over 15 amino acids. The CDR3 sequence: CASGLAGRAAYEQYF. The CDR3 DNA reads TGTGCCAGCGGCCTCGCGGGCAGGGCCGCCTACGAGCAGTACTTC.

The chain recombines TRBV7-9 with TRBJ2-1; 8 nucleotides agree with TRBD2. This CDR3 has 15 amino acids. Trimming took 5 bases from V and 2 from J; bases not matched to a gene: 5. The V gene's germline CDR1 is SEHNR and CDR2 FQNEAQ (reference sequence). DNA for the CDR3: TGTGCCAGCAGCCGTGGCGGGGGGACCTACAATGAGCAGTTCTTC. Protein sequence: CASSRGGGTYNEQFF.

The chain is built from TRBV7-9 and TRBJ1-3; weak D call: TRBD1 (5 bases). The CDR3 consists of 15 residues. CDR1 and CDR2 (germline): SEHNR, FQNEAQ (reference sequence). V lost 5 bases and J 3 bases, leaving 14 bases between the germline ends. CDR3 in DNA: TGTGCCAGCAGCCGCGAGGGGATAGGTGGAAACACCATATATTTT. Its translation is CASSREGIGGNTIYF.

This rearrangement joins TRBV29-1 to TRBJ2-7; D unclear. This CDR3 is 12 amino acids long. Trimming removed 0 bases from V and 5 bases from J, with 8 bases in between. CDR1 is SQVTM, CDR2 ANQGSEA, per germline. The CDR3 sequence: CSVEETRHEQYF. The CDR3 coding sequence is TGCAGCGTTGAAGAAACGCGTCACGAGCAGTACTTC.

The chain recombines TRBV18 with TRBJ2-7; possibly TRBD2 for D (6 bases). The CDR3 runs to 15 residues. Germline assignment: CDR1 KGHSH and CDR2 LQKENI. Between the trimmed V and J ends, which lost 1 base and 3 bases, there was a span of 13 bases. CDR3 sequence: CASSPLAGRFYEQYF. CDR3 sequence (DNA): TGTGCCAGCTCACCACTCGCCGGGAGATTCTACGAGCAGTACTTC.

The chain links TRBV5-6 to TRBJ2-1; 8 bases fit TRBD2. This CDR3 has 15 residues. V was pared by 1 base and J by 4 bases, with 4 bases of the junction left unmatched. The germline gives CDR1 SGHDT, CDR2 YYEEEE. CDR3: CASSLPSGQYNEQFF. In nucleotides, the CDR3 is TGTGCCAGCAGCTTGCCTAGCGGGCAATACAATGAGCAGTTCTTC.

CDR3 nucleotide sequence: TGTGCCAGCAGCGCCGACCAGATACAGTTCTTC. Protein product: CASSADQIQFF. The chain has TRBV9 and TRBJ2-1; D uncertain. The V gene's germline CDR1 is SGDLS and CDR2 YYNGEE. The V and J ends lost 3 bases and 13 bases respectively, with 11 bases between them. This CDR3 is built from 11 residues. The full variable domain, in which reference TRBV9 and TRBJ2-1 provide the parts outside the CDR3, is DSGVTQTPKHLITATGQRVTLRCSPRSGDLSVYWYQQSLDQGLQFLIQYYNGEERAKGNILERFSAQQFPDLHSELNLSSLELGDSALYFCASSADQIQFFGPGTRLTVL.

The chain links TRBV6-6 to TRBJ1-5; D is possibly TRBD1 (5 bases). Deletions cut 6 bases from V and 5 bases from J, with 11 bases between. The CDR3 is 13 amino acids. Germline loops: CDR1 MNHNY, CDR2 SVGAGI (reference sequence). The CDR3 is CASSWTPHQPQHF. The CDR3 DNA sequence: TGTGCCAGCAGCTGGACACCTCATCAGCCCCAGCATTTT.

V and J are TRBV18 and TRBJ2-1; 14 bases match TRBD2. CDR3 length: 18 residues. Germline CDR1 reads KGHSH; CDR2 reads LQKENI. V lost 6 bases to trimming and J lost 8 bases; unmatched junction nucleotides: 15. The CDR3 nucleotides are TGTGCCAGCTCTAAGACTAGCGGGAGGGCCAATTCGCTACATGAGCAGTTCTTC. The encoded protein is CASSKTSGRANSLHEQFF.

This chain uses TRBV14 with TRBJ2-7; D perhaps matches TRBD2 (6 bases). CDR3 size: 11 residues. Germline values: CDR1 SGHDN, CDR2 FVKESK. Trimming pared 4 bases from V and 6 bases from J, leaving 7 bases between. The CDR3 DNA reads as TGTGCCAGCAGCCCCGGGAGCGAGCAGTACTTC. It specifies CASSPGSEQYF. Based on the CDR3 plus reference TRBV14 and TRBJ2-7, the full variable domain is EAGVTQFPSHSVIEKGQTVTLRCDPISGHDNLYWYRRVMGKEIKFLLHFVKESKQDESGMPNNRFLAERTGGTYSTLKVQPAELEDSGVYFCASSPGSEQYFGPGTRLTVT.

CDR3 residues: CASSFSKDTEAFF. The CDR3 nucleotides are TGCGCCAGCAGCTTCTCCAAGGACACTGAAGCTTTCTTT. This sequence joins TRBV5-1 and TRBJ1-1; D is unresolved. Trimming removed 2 bases from V and 3 bases from J, with 8 bases in between. CDR3 length: 13 residues. Germline assignment: CDR1 SGHRS and CDR2 YFSETQ. Complete variable domain (other parts from reference TRBV5-1 and TRBJ1-1): KAGVTQTPRYLIKTRGQQVTLSCSPISGHRSVSWYQQTPGQGLQFLFEYFSETQRNKGNFPGRFSGRQFSNSRSEMNVSTLELGDSALYLCASSFSKDTEAFFGQGTRLTVV.

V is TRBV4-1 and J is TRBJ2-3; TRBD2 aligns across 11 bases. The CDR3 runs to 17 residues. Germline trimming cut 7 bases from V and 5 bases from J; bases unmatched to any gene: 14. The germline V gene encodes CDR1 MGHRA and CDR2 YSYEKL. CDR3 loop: CASTDPLSGRAIDTQYF. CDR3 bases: TGCGCCAGCACGGATCCCCTTAGCGGGAGGGCCATAGATACGCAGTATTTT.

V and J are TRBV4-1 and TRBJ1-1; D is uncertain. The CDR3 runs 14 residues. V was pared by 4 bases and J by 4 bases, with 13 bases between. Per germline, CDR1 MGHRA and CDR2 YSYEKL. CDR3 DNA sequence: TGCGCCAGCAGCCCGGTACCGGCAGGCACTGAAGCTTTCTTT. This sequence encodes CASSPVPAGTEAFF.

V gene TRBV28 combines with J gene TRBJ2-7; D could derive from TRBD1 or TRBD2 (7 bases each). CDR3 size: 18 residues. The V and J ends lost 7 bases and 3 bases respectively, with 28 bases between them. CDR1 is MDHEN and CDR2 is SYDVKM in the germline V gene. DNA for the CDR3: TGTGCCAGCATCAAACCCGACCTTAGGGGGCGGGGGCTCTACGAGCAGTACTTC. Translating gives CASIKPDLRGRGLYEQYF.